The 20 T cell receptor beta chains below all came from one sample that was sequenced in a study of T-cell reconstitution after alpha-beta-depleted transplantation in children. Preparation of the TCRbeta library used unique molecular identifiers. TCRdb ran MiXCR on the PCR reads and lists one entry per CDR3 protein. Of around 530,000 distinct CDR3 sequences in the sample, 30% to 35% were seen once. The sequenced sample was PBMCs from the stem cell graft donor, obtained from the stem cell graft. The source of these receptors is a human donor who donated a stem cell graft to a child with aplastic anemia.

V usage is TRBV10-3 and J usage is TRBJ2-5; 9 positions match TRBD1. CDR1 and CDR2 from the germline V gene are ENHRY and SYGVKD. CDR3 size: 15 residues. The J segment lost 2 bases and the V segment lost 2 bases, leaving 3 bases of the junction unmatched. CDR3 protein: CAISEGDRVQETQYF. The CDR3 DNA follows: TGTGCCATCAGTGAGGGGGACAGGGTTCAAGAGACCCAGTACTTC.

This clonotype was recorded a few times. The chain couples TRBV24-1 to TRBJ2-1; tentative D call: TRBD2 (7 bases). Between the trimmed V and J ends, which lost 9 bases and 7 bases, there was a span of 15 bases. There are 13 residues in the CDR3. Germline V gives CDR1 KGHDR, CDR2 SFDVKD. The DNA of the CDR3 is TGTGCCACCTCCGGGGGGCCCCCGAATGAGCAGTTCTTC. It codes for CATSGGPPNEQFF.

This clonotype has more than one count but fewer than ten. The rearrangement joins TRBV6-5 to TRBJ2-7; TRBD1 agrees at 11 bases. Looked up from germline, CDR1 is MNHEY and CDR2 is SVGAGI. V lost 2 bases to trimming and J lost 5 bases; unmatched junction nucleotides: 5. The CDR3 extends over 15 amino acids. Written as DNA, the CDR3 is TGTGCCAGCAGTTACCGAGGACAGGGGGCCAACGAGCAGTACTTC. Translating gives CASSYRGQGANEQYF.

CDR3 region: CASRKDVTLAGGLIGELFF. The CDR3 nucleotides are TGTGCCAGCAGGAAAGATGTGACCCTAGCGGGAGGGCTAATCGGGGAGCTGTTTTTT. V is TRBV12-3 or TRBV12-4 and J is TRBJ2-2; 12 nucleotides align to TRBD2. V gave up 6 bases and J gave up 7 bases; unmatched junction bases: 18. The CDR3 consists of 19 residues.

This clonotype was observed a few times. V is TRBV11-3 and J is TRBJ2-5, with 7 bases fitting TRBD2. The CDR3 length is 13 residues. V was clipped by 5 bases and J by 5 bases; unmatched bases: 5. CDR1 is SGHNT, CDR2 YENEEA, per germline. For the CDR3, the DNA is TGTGCCAGCAGCCCAGCGGGATGGGAGACCCAGTACTTC. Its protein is CASSPAGWETQYF.

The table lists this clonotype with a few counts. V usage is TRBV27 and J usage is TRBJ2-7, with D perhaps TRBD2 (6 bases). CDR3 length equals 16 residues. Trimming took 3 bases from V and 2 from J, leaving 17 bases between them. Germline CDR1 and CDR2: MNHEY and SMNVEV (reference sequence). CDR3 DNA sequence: TGTGCCAGCAGTTTTAGGGTGGGCGGCGGGACCTACGAGCAGTACTTC. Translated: CASSFRVGGGTYEQYF.

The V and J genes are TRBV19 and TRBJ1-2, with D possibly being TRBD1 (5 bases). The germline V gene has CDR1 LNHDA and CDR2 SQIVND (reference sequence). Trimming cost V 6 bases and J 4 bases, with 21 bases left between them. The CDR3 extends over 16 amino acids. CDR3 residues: CASSSKSRGFGYGYTF. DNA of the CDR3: TGTGCCAGTAGCTCCAAAAGCCGGGGGTTCGGCTATGGCTACACCTTC.

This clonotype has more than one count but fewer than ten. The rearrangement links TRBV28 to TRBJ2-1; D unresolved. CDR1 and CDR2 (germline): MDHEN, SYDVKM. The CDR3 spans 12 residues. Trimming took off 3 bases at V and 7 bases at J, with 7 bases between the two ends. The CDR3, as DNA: TGTGCCAGCAGTTTGAGTGTAAATGAGCAGTTCTTC. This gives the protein CASSLSVNEQFF.

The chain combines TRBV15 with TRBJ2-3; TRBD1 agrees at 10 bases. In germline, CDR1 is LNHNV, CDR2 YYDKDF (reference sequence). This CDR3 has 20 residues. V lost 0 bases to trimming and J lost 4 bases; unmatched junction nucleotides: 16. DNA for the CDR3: TGTGCCACCAGCAGAGATTCTCTCTTTCCGGGACAGGGGAGCCCAGATACGCAGTATTTT. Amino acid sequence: CATSRDSLFPGQGSPDTQYF.

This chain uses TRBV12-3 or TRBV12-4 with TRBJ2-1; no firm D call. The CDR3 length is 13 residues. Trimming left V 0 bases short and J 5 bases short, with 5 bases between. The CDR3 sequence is CASSLADDNEQFF. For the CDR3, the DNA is TGTGCCAGCAGTTTAGCAGATGACAATGAGCAGTTCTTC.

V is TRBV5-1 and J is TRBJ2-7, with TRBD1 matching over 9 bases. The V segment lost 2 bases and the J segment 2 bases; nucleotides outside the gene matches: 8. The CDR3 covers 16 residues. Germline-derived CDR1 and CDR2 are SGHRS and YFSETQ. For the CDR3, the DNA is TGCGCCAGCAGCTTTACTACCGGGACAGGGACCTACGAGCAGTACTTC. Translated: CASSFTTGTGTYEQYF.

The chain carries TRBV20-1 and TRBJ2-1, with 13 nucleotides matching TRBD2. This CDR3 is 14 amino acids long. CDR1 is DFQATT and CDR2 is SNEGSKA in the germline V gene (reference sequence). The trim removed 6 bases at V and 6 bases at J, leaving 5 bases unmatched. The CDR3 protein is CSAQTSGGPNEQFF. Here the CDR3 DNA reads TGCAGTGCCCAGACTAGCGGGGGGCCCAATGAGCAGTTCTTC.

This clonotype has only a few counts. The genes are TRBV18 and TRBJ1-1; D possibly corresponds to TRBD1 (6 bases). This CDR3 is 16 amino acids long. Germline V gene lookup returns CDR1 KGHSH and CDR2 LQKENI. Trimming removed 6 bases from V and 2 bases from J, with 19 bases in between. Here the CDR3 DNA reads TGTGCCAGCTCGCAAACGAGAGGGGGGATTAACACTGAAGCTTTCTTT. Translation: CASSQTRGGINTEAFF.

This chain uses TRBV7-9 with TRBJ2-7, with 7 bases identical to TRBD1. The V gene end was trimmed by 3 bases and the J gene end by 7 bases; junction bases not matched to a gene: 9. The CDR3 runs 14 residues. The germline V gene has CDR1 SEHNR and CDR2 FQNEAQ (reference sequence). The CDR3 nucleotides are TGTGCCAGCAGCTTCTACAGGGGACCGCTGGAGCAGTACGTC. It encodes CASSFYRGPLEQYV.

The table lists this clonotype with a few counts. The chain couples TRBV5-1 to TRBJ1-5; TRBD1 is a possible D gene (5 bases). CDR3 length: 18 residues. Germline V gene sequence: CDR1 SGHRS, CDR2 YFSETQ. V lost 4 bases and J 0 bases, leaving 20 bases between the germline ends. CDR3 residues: CASSLAPLTDISNQPQHF. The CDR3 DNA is TGCGCCAGCAGCCTGGCCCCCTTGACAGACATTAGCAATCAGCCCCAGCATTTT. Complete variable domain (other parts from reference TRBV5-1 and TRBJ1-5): KAGVTQTPRYLIKTRGQQVTLSCSPISGHRSVSWYQQTPGQGLQFLFEYFSETQRNKGNFPGRFSGRQFSNSRSEMNVSTLELGDSALYLCASSLAPLTDISNQPQHFGDGTRLSIL.

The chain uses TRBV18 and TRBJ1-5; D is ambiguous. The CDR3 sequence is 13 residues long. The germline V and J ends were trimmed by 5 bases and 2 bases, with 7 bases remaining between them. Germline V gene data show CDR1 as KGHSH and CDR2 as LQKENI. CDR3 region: CASSETGNQPQHF. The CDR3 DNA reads TGTGCCAGCTCAGAGACGGGCAATCAGCCCCAGCATTTT.

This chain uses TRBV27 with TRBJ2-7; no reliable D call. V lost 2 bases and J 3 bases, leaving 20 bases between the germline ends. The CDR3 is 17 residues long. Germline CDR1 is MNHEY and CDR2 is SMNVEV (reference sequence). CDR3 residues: CASSLNRGRRHHYEQYV. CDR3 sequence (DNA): TGTGCCAGCAGTTTAAATCGTGGCAGGCGACACCACTACGAGCAGTACGTC.

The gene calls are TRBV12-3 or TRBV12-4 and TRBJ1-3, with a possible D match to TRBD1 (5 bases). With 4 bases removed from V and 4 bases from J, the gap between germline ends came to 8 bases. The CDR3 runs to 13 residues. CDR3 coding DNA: TGTGCCAGCAGTTCCCAGGGCGGAAACACCATATATTTT. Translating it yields CASSSQGGNTIYF.

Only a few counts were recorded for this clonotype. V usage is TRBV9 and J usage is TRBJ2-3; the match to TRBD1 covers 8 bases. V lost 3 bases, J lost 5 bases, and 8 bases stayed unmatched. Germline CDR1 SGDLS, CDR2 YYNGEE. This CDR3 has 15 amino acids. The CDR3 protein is CASSEQQGVGDTQYF. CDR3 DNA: TGTGCCAGCAGCGAGCAACAGGGGGTTGGAGATACGCAGTATTTT.

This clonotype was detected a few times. The CDR3 reads CSTETATNTEAFF. The CDR3 bases are TGCAGCACCGAGACAGCCACGAACACTGAAGCTTTCTTT. V is TRBV20-1 and J is TRBJ1-1; a weak D match, TRBD1 (5 bases). The CDR3 extends over 13 amino acids. Per the germline V gene, CDR1 is DFQATT and CDR2 is SNEGSKA (reference sequence).